This T cell receptor (beta chain) came from a study of T cell responses to AZD1222 COVID-19 vaccine. TCRdb's table, derived via immunoSEQ multiplex PCR, lists solely in-frame clones and lacks some. The data show about 120,000 clones, roughly 91% seen once. This clone was recorded only once. Its antigen is unidentified. Overall study results and limits: There were mostly white British donors and more females than males, and clonal diversity was possibly underestimated. Unmutated variant regions reportedly attract nearly half of all spike-specific TCRs. A rise in Spike-specific TCR breadth and depth followed two AZD1222 doses.

This CDR3 spans 13 amino acids. V dropped 4 bases and J dropped 0; count of bases not matched to a gene: 2. Germline loops: CDR1 SQVTM, CDR2 ANQGSEA. This rearrangement joins TRBV29-1 to TRBJ1-2; 7 nucleotides match TRBD1. The receptor comes from an adult who received the AZD1222 COVID-19 vaccine. Sequencing was performed on peripheral blood, taken 28 days after the second AZD1222 dose. The CDR3 DNA reads TGCAGCGTTGGACAGGGAACTAACTATGGCTACACCTTC. It encodes CSVGQGTNYGYTF.